This T cell receptor (beta chain) was retrieved from a study of T cells of healthy individuals. Germline V gene lookup returns CDR1 ENHRY and CDR2 SYGVKD. With 3 bases removed from V and 1 base from J, the gap between germline ends came to 10 bases. The CDR3 is 14 amino acids. This clonotype occurred many times. TCRdb fed the 5' RACE reads into MiXCR, producing one record per CDR3 protein. The table has about 100,000 distinct CDR3 sequences, 15% to 20% seen once. V and J are TRBV10-3 and TRBJ2-7; a weak D match, TRBD2 (5 bases). The origin of this receptor is a human donor in good health. The CDR3 DNA is TGTGCCATCAGTGAAGGGATAGCGTCCTACGAGCAGTACTTC. It translates to CAISEGIASYEQYF.